This entry describes one T cell receptor (beta chain). Sequenced by immunoSEQ multiplex PCR; TCRdb stores in-frame clones only, minus some. The table has 90,000 to 120,000 clones, 70% to 80% seen once. The length of the CDR3 is 14 residues. Germline values: CDR1 KGHSH, CDR2 LQKENI. With 5 bases clipped from V and 4 bases from J, the junction kept 5 bases outside the gene matches. This sample stems from a study of blood T cell repertoires in COVID-19. The sequenced sample consisted of peripheral blood. The sequence came from a man aged 70 or older with active or convalescent COVID-19. The chain carries TRBV18 and TRBJ1-5; TRBD1 agrees at 7 bases. CDR3 amino acids: CASSRTGGNQPQHF. The DNA for the CDR3 is TGTGCCAGCTCAAGGACAGGCGGGAATCAGCCCCAGCATTTT.